This T cell receptor beta chain stems from a study of blood T cell repertoires in COVID-19. Study-wide context: Sources were T cells, B-cell-depleted T cells, or PBMCs; the material itself was cDNA or gDNA.

V lost 3 bases, J lost 10 bases, and 4 bases stayed unmatched. Germline V gene lookup returns CDR1 MNHEY and CDR2 SMNVEV (reference sequence). The CDR3 runs 14 residues. As handled by the study authors: Reference gene primer amplification gave nucleated cell count estimates. TCRdb's table, derived via immunoSEQ multiplex PCR, lists solely in-frame clones and lacks some. V and J calls and clone size follow that table, whereas D and trimming were derived from the DNA. The sample consists of about 270,000 clones, around four fifths of them appearing once. Sequenced input: peripheral blood. The clonotype comes from a woman between 50 and 59 years old with active or convalescent COVID-19. J is TRBJ2-1 and V is TRBV27; the match to TRBD2 covers 12 bases. The CDR3 reads CASSLELAGGEQFF. CDR3 nucleotide sequence: TGTGCCAGCAGTTTGGAGCTAGCGGGAGGGGAGCAGTTCTTC.